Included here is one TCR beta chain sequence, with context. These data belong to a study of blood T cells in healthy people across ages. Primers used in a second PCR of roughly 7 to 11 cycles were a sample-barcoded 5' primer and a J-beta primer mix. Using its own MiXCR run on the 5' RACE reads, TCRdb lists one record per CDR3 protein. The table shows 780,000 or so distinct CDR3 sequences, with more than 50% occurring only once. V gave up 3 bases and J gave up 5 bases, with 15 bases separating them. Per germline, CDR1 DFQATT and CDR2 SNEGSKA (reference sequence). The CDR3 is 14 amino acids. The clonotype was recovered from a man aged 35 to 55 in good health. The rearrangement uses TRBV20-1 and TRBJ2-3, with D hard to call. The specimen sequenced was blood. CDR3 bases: TGCAGTGCTAGCGATCGTACTGGTCGAGATACGCAGTATTTT. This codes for CSASDRTGRDTQYF.